Shown below are 10 T cell receptor beta chains from a single sample sequenced in a study of cytomegalovirus exposure and HLA in healthy donors. With 60 Vbeta and 13 Jbeta primers, the PCR was carried out. The repertoire was sequenced with immunoSEQ multiplex PCR; TCRdb's copy has only in-frame clones and lacks some. The sample lists roughly 110,000 clones; around 75% were seen once. The sequenced material came from PBMCs. The receptors here all came from a male donor in good health and CMV-seropositive.

Comment on this clone: Germline is not matched at one junction end, which may reflect a read error. This rearrangement joins TRBV27 to TRBJ1-6; D unclear. The CDR3 consists of 12 residues. Germline V gene data show CDR1 as MNHEY and CDR2 as SMNVEV (reference sequence). CDR3 sequence: CASSLLNSPLHF. Written as DNA, the CDR3 is TGTGCCAGCAGCTTATTAAATTCACCCCTCCACTTT.

This chain connects TRBV5-6 to TRBJ2-2; 7 bases are a match to TRBD1. This CDR3 has 14 amino acids. CDR1 is SGHDT, CDR2 YYEEEE, per germline. The V gene end was trimmed by 5 bases and the J gene end by 7 bases; junction bases not matched to a gene: 8. CDR3 sequence reads: CASRPQGLYGELFF. The CDR3 DNA sequence: TGTGCCAGCAGGCCACAGGGGCTCTACGGGGAGCTGTTTTTT.

The chain recombines TRBV30 with TRBJ1-1; D ambiguous. The V gene lost 3 bases and the J gene lost 10 bases, with 12 bases spanning the gap. The length of the CDR3 is 11 residues. CDR1 and CDR2 from the germline V gene are GTSNPN and SVGIG (reference sequence). The CDR3 coding sequence is TGTGCCTGGAGAGCTAAAGGAGGAGCTTTCTTT. Translating gives CAWRAKGGAFF.

The chain carries TRBV29-1 and TRBJ2-7; tentatively, D is TRBD1 (6 bases). Germline CDR1 reads SQVTM; CDR2 reads ANQGSEA. The CDR3 is made up of 13 amino acids. Trimming stripped 7 bases from V and 3 bases from J, with 16 bases between. CDR3 sequence reads: CSALGANGYEQYF. As DNA, the CDR3 is TGCAGCGCCCTGGGGGCAAATGGCTACGAGCAGTACTTC.

The gene calls are TRBV5-4 and TRBJ2-1; 7 nucleotides line up with TRBD1. This CDR3 spans 16 amino acids. Germline V gene data show CDR1 as SGHNT and CDR2 as YYREEE (reference sequence). The V gene end was trimmed by 0 bases and the J gene end by 5 bases; junction bases not matched to a gene: 8. CDR3 amino acids: CASSLASGTADNEQFF. The CDR3, as DNA: TGTGCCAGCAGCTTGGCCTCCGGGACAGCCGACAATGAGCAGTTCTTC.

The J gene is TRBJ2-1, the V gene TRBV30; tentative D call: TRBD1 (5 bases). V was pared by 2 bases and J by 4 bases, with 12 bases between. This CDR3 has 14 amino acids. Germline CDR1 reads GTSNPN; CDR2 reads SVGIG (reference sequence). CDR3 protein: CAWSYRRIYNEQFF. The CDR3 nucleotides read TGTGCCTGGAGTTACAGGCGAATTTACAATGAGCAGTTCTTC.

This clone has a single count. The CDR3 loop reads CASSIRVETVSNQPQHF. DNA for the CDR3: TGTGCCAGTAGTATTAGGGTGGAGACAGTTTCTAATCAGCCCCAGCATTTT. The chain has TRBV19 and TRBJ1-5; TRBD1 is a possible D gene (5 bases). Trimming shortened V by 3 bases and J by 4 bases, and 19 bases separated the two germline ends. This CDR3 comprises 17 residues. Germline V gene sequence: CDR1 LNHDA, CDR2 SQIVND (reference sequence).

The chain recombines TRBV19 with TRBJ2-4; D perhaps matches TRBD2 (5 bases). V lost 3 bases to trimming and J lost 1 base, with 13 bases between them. CDR1 LNHDA and CDR2 SQIVND come from the germline V gene (reference sequence). The CDR3 contains 16 residues. The CDR3 DNA reads TGTGCCAGTAGTATTCAACGGGATGGGGCCAAAAACATTCAGTACTTC. It specifies CASSIQRDGAKNIQYF.

The rearrangement uses TRBV28 and TRBJ1-5; no reliable D call. The CDR3 has 13 amino acids. The V end was cut by 6 bases, the J end by 1 base, with 7 bases between. CDR1 is MDHEN and CDR2 is SYDVKM in the germline V gene. Here the CDR3 reads CASRAGSNQPQHF. CDR3 coding DNA: TGTGCCAGCAGGGCGGGGAGCAATCAGCCCCAGCATTTT.

This chain uses TRBV5-4 with TRBJ1-1; D is perhaps TRBD1 (6 bases). Germline lookup yields CDR1 SGHNT and CDR2 YYREEE (reference sequence). The V and J ends lost 4 bases and 2 bases respectively, with 18 bases between them. This CDR3 comprises 16 residues. CDR3 sequence reads: CASSRIEGQPNTEAFF. In DNA form, the CDR3 reads TGTGCCAGCAGCCGGATCGAAGGACAGCCAAACACTGAAGCTTTCTTT. The whole variable domain, filled in from reference TRBV5-4 and TRBJ1-1, reads ETGVTQSPTHLIKTRGQQVTLRCSSQSGHNTVSWYQQALGQGPQFIFQYYREEENGRGNFPPRFSGLQFPNYSSELNVNALELDDSALYLCASSRIEGQPNTEAFFGQGTRLTVV.